The 28 T cell receptor beta chains listed next were all sequenced from one sample in a study of shared clonotypes between healthy human individuals (TCRdb year 2020). Library method: the immunoSEQ multiplex PCR assay. Entries here come from immuneACCESS through TCRdb and include only in-frame sequences with V and J called. Some clones fail to appear in such tables; in the studies checked, an unresolved V gene covers under half of the shortfall, and the cause of the remainder is unknown. The sample table shows 2 million to 2.5 million clones, and under 97% are seen once. In total, the top ten clones hold about 0.13% of the sample. Specimen: naive CD4+ T cells sorted from blood. Sample cell subset or site, as interpreted from the label and publication: CD45RA+ positively selected. All receptors derive from a young man in good health.

This clone was detected once. The CDR3 is CASTVTLGTEAFF. Here the CDR3 DNA reads TGTGCCAGCACGGTGACATTGGGCACTGAAGCTTTCTTT. The V and J genes are TRBV6-1 and TRBJ1-1; D remains ambiguous. Germline lookup yields CDR1 MNHNS and CDR2 SASEGT. The CDR3 is 13 residues long. Trimming cost V 7 bases and J 4 bases, with 13 bases left between them.

The chain couples TRBV11-2 to TRBJ2-7; D may correspond to TRBD1 or TRBD2 (5 bases each). This CDR3 has 16 residues. V dropped 3 bases and J dropped 0 bases, with 15 bases sitting between them. Looked up from germline, CDR1 is SGHAT and CDR2 is FQNNGV. For the CDR3, the DNA is TGTGCCAGCAGCTTTTGGGCCTACGGGACCTCCTACGAGCAGTACTTC. Its protein product is CASSFWAYGTSYEQYF.

This chain uses TRBV6-5 with TRBJ2-7, with D uncertain. Trimming took 10 bases from V and 1 from J, leaving 11 bases between them. CDR3 length: 12 amino acids. Per germline, CDR1 MNHEY and CDR2 SVGAGI. In nucleotides, the CDR3 is TGTGCCACCTGGGGAACGTCCTACGAGCAGTACTTC. Amino acids: CATWGTSYEQYF.

V usage is TRBV5-1 and J usage is TRBJ2-5; possible D gene TRBD1, 6 bases. CDR3 length equals 15 residues. Trimming cost V 3 bases and J 1 base, with 13 bases left between them. Germline V CDR1 and CDR2: SGHRS, YFSETQ. The CDR3 DNA reads as TGCGCCAGCAGCTACGTTCCAGGGGCCCAAGAGACCCAGTACTTC. As protein: CASSYVPGAQETQYF.

A single count supports this clone. This chain links TRBV7-9 with TRBJ2-7; D is uncertain. The CDR3 runs to 14 residues. V lost 1 base to trimming and J lost 6 bases, with 13 bases between them. Germline CDR1 reads SEHNR; CDR2 reads FQNEAQ (reference sequence). In DNA, the CDR3 is TGTGCCAGCAGCTTAGGGGTCTCCACCGGCGAGCAGTACTTC. The encoded protein is CASSLGVSTGEQYF.

The chain has TRBV9 and TRBJ1-5, with D possibly matching TRBD1 (6 bases). The V end lost 0 bases, the J end lost 7 bases, and 11 bases lay between the germline ends. The CDR3 length is 14 residues. Germline V lookup: CDR1 SGDLS, CDR2 YYNGEE. CDR3: CASSVGGAHQPQHF. CDR3 nucleotide sequence: TGTGCCAGCAGCGTAGGGGGGGCACACCAGCCCCAGCATTTT.

In this sample, this clone turned up once. The chain has TRBV7-2 and TRBJ2-7; D is unresolved. V lost 5 bases, J lost 0 bases, and 11 bases lay in between. The length of the CDR3 is 14 residues. Germline V CDR1 and CDR2: SGHTA, FQGNSA. The CDR3 nucleotides are TGTGCCAGCAGCCTGGACGCGGTCTCCTACGAGCAGTACTTC. Protein sequence: CASSLDAVSYEQYF.

V usage is TRBV7-2 and J usage is TRBJ2-4; 7 positions match TRBD1. V shed 1 base, J shed 3 bases, and the junction held 6 bases outside the gene matches. The CDR3 has 16 residues. Germline-derived CDR1 and CDR2 are SGHTA and FQGNSA. CDR3 coding DNA: TGTGCCAGCAGCTTAGACCCCGCAGGGGGCAAAAACATTCAGTACTTC. This translates into CASSLDPAGGKNIQYF.

This chain uses TRBV29-1 with TRBJ2-5; 10 nucleotides match TRBD2. The CDR3 is made up of 13 amino acids. Germline V gene sequence: CDR1 SQVTM, CDR2 ANQGSEA. V lost 4 bases and J lost 1; bases outside the gene matches: 0. CDR3 loop: CSVVAGGQETQYF. The CDR3 DNA follows: TGCAGCGTTGTAGCGGGGGGCCAAGAGACCCAGTACTTC.

The gene calls are TRBV7-2 and TRBJ2-5; 11 positions match TRBD2. Germline loops: CDR1 SGHTA, CDR2 FQGNSA. The CDR3 is 15 residues long. The V gene end was trimmed by 8 bases and the J gene end by 2 bases; junction bases not matched to a gene: 7. The chain's CDR3 is CASQYSGREQETQYF. In DNA form, the CDR3 reads TGTGCCAGCCAATATAGCGGGAGGGAACAAGAGACCCAGTACTTC.

This chain connects TRBV7-2 to TRBJ2-1; 8 nucleotides line up with TRBD2. V was clipped by 5 bases and J by 3 bases; unmatched bases: 9. From germline, CDR1 is SGHTA and CDR2 FQGNSA. The CDR3 covers 16 residues. The CDR3 loop reads CASSPGGSGIYNEQFF. The CDR3 nucleotides are TGTGCCAGCAGCCCCGGGGGTAGCGGGATCTACAATGAGCAGTTCTTC.

The chain combines TRBV7-2 with TRBJ2-7; no clear D. The V gene's germline CDR1 is SGHTA and CDR2 FQGNSA. The CDR3 extends over 14 amino acids. Deletions cut 5 bases from V and 1 base from J, with 12 bases between. CDR3 sequence reads: CASSPTAVSYEQYF. The DNA for the CDR3 is TGTGCCAGCAGCCCTACCGCGGTGTCCTACGAGCAGTACTTC.

This clone has more than one count but fewer than ten. The chain employs TRBV30 and TRBJ2-2; TRBD1 agrees at 8 bases. The germline V gene encodes CDR1 GTSNPN and CDR2 SVGIG (reference sequence). V shed 3 bases, J shed 6 bases, and the junction held 6 bases outside the gene matches. The CDR3 has 14 residues. The CDR3 reads CAWRGQGSSGELFF. In DNA form, the CDR3 reads TGTGCCTGGAGAGGACAGGGAAGCTCCGGGGAGCTGTTTTTT.

The V call is TRBV11-2, the J call TRBJ2-3; perhaps TRBD2 as D (6 bases). CDR3 length equals 10 residues. Germline V gene data show CDR1 as SGHAT and CDR2 as FQNNGV. CDR3: CATRGDTQYF. CDR3 coding DNA: TGTGCTACGCGGGGAGATACGCAGTATTTT.

The V gene is TRBV27, the J gene TRBJ2-2, with D maybe TRBD1 (6 bases). Between the trimmed V and J ends, which lost 4 bases and 2 bases, there was a span of 11 bases. CDR1 is MNHEY, CDR2 SMNVEV, per germline (reference sequence). This CDR3 spans 15 amino acids. CDR3 sequence (DNA): TGTGCCAGCAGTTCCTGGGACAAAAACACCGGGGAGCTGTTTTTT. As protein: CASSSWDKNTGELFF.

J is TRBJ2-7 and V is TRBV9; a weak D match, TRBD2 (6 bases). This CDR3 is built from 14 residues. V shed 4 bases and J shed 6 bases, with 17 bases lying between them. Germline V lookup: CDR1 SGDLS, CDR2 YYNGEE. The CDR3 protein is CASSQSGDFFEQYF. In DNA, the CDR3 is TGTGCCAGCAGCCAATCGGGGGACTTTTTCGAGCAGTACTTC.

A note on this clone: Other nucleotide sequences in the sample specify the same CDR3. The gene calls are TRBV9 and TRBJ2-7; D not resolved. Trimming removed 0 bases from V and 0 bases from J, with 7 bases in between. The germline V gene encodes CDR1 SGDLS and CDR2 YYNGEE. The CDR3 sequence is 14 residues long. The CDR3 nucleotides read TGTGCCAGCAGCGTAGCATCAAGCTCCTACGAGCAGTACTTC. Translated: CASSVASSSYEQYF.

V is TRBV2 and J is TRBJ2-7; 7 bases match TRBD1. CDR3 length: 14 residues. Germline V gene lookup returns CDR1 SNHLY and CDR2 FYNNEI. The trim removed 2 bases at V and 5 bases at J, leaving 6 bases unmatched. CDR3 in DNA: TGTGCCAGCAGTGAAAAGGGGGCGGTAAACGAGCAGTACTTC. Its translation is CASSEKGAVNEQYF.

This clone was recorded only once. The same CDR3 is also encoded by other DNA sequences in this sample. The chain joins TRBV7-3 to TRBJ2-1, with D unclear. With 2 bases removed from V and 4 bases from J, the gap between germline ends came to 3 bases. Germline V gene data show CDR1 as SGHTA and CDR2 as FQGTGA. CDR3 length: 12 amino acids. The CDR3 bases are TGTGCCAGCAGCTTAGATTACAATGAGCAGTTCTTC. This translates into CASSLDYNEQFF.

The CDR3 sequence is CAIRADQNTEAFF. DNA for the CDR3: TGTGCCATCAGGGCAGACCAGAACACTGAAGCTTTCTTT. The chain has TRBV10-3 and TRBJ1-1, with D uncertain. Germline V lookup: CDR1 ENHRY, CDR2 SYGVKD. V was trimmed by 6 bases and J by 1 base, leaving 9 bases between them. The CDR3 has 13 amino acids.

This rearrangement joins TRBV5-6 to TRBJ1-3; 7 positions match TRBD1. J was trimmed by 0 bases and V by 5 bases; bases with no gene match: 2. Germline assignment: CDR1 SGHDT and CDR2 YYEEEE. The CDR3 runs to 14 residues. The DNA of the CDR3 is TGTGCCAGCAGGGGGGACAGCTCTGGAAACACCATATATTTT. It is translated as CASRGDSSGNTIYF.

The gene calls are TRBV2 and TRBJ1-1; 9 bases agree with TRBD1. The germline gives CDR1 SNHLY, CDR2 FYNNEI. The CDR3 spans 15 residues. J lost 2 bases, V lost 6 bases, and 7 bases had no gene match. As DNA, the CDR3 is TGTGCCAGCAGCGGGACAGGGATTTTCAACACTGAAGCTTTCTTT. It yields the protein CASSGTGIFNTEAFF.

This chain links TRBV27 with TRBJ1-1; the D gene is possibly TRBD1 (5 bases). From germline, CDR1 is MNHEY and CDR2 SMNVEV (reference sequence). The CDR3 has 17 residues. V was clipped by 5 bases and J by 8 bases, with 27 bases between them. CDR3 bases: TGTGCCAGCAGTCGCATCTATACTCCGGGGGGGAGCCCCGAAGCTTTCTTT. It yields the protein CASSRIYTPGGSPEAFF.

V is TRBV5-1 and J is TRBJ2-1; D uncertain. The V gene lost 3 bases and the J gene lost 4 bases, with 8 bases spanning the gap. This CDR3 spans 13 amino acids. Germline V gene sequence: CDR1 SGHRS, CDR2 YFSETQ. CDR3 amino acids: CASSSRLYNEQFF. The CDR3 coding sequence is TGCGCCAGCAGCTCCCGCCTTTACAATGAGCAGTTCTTC.

The chain joins TRBV5-1 to TRBJ2-7, with 12 bases aligning to TRBD1. V lost 4 bases to trimming and J lost 6 bases; unmatched junction nucleotides: 5. This CDR3 comprises 14 residues. Germline-derived CDR1 and CDR2 are SGHRS and YFSETQ. Written as DNA, the CDR3 is TGCGCCAGCAGCACGGGACAGGGGGCTGGCGAGCAGTACTTC. It encodes CASSTGQGAGEQYF.

The chain has TRBV2 and TRBJ2-4, with D perhaps matching TRBD1 (6 bases). Trimming left V 4 bases short and J 9 bases short, with 10 bases between. The CDR3 covers 12 residues. Germline V gives CDR1 SNHLY, CDR2 FYNNEI. CDR3 in amino acids: CASSVPRGIQYF. CDR3 in DNA: TGTGCCAGCAGTGTACCCAGGGGCATTCAGTACTTC. Complete variable domain (other parts from reference TRBV2 and TRBJ2-4): EPEVTQTPSHQVTQMGQEVILRCVPISNHLYFYWYRQILGQKVEFLVSFYNNEISEKSEIFDDQFSVERPDGSNFTLKIRSTKLEDSAMYFCASSVPRGIQYFGAGTRLSVL.

The chain combines TRBV11-2 with TRBJ1-5, with 7 bases lining up with TRBD1. The length of the CDR3 is 16 residues. Losses at the gene ends were 2 bases for V and 4 bases for J; bases not matched to a gene: 8. Germline CDR1 SGHAT, CDR2 FQNNGV. CDR3 nucleotide sequence: TGTGCCAGCAGCTTAACTCCGGGACAGTTAAATCAGCCCCAGCATTTT. Its translation: CASSLTPGQLNQPQHF.

This chain joins TRBV11-2 and TRBJ1-2; D perhaps matches TRBD1 (5 bases). This CDR3 comprises 15 residues. CDR1 SGHAT and CDR2 FQNNGV come from the germline V gene. With 2 bases removed from V and 7 bases from J, the gap between germline ends came to 17 bases. In DNA form, the CDR3 reads TGTGCCAGCAGCTTATTCATCTCTGGGACGGGTGGCTACACCTTC. It codes for CASSLFISGTGGYTF.